This TCR beta chain was sequenced during a study of T cells in Graves' hyperthyroidism and ophthalmopathy. As for the study in general: Peripheral blood was secured at the point of initial diagnosis, before any treatment.

The TCR beta CDR3 regions underwent amplification using RNA transcripts as the source. The HTBI primer set served for first-round RT-PCR of the TCR CDR3. TCRdb processed the multiplex PCR reads anew with MiXCR; each CDR3 protein has one entry. In the table there are 700,000 to 850,000 distinct CDR3 sequences, 35% of which are singletons. With regard to this clonotype: The antigen remains undetermined.

The germline V gene encodes CDR1 MGHDK and CDR2 SYGVNS. V trimming: 9 bases; J trimming: 7 bases; junction bases outside the gene matches: 4. The CDR3 loop spans 13 amino acids. Regarding the study as a whole: From stable hyperthyroidism, ophthalmopathy was separated by a 13 V-J model.

The chain carries TRBV25-1 and TRBJ2-2; 11 positions match TRBD2. This receptor was identified in a woman in her forties with Graves' hyperthyroidism. Sequenced: blood. CDR3 loop: CARLAGVGGELFF. The CDR3 nucleotides are TGTGCCAGACTAGCGGGAGTTGGCGGGGAGCTGTTTTTT.